Detailed here is one T cell receptor beta chain. A few counts support this clone. Its binding antigen is unknown. No much larger clone is present one base from it, and per-base qualities are unavailable. This specimen belongs to a study of metastatic and nonmetastatic thyroid tumors (dated by TCRdb to 2020 to 2021). In the study overall: The researchers compared repertoires between peripheral blood samples and tumor or nodule tissue samples from patients with malignant or benign thyroid disease.

Before undergoing thyroid surgery, none of the patients had been given any kind of treatment. Patient clinical samples collected from about 2011 to 2019 were retrospectively analysed using T-cell receptor beta sequencing. Libraries were made using PCR. Sequencer: Illumina HiSeq 4000. The TCR beta-chain CDR3 region of each patient was profiled by high-throughput sequencing. Processing in the source paper ran as follows. CDR3 differences across clinicopathological groups were used to build a classifier for discriminating distant-metastatic papillary thyroid cancer patients. The Shannon index was used to measure repertoire diversity, and the Morisita-Horn index was used to measure how similar tumor and blood repertoires were. TCRdb ran its own pipeline on the public reads, namely fastp trimming at Q25 and MiXCR clone calling, and kept in-frame beta chains. TCRdb assigned the V and J calls; the authors' analysis was not used. Counted in this sample were about 10,000 clones; about 25% of them appeared once. 7.5% to 10% of the sample is taken by the ten largest.

The paper as a whole reports these results and caveats: TCR beta diversity was reported as significantly higher in malignant tumors than in benign nodules, in both blood and tumor samples.

V was cut back by 3 bases and J by 6 bases, leaving a gap of 5 bases between them. The CDR3 measures 11 amino acids from cysteine to phenylalanine. The DNA shown is the 33-base CDR3, in frame from base 1. The sample taken for sequencing was tumor tissue. This receptor was identified in a female donor with papillary thyroid cancer or a benign thyroid nodule (not recorded which). Some clones in this sample may be carry-over from other donors' samples. The rearrangement joined TRBV12-3 or TRBV12-4 to TRBJ1-2, with the identity of the D gene unclear. In nucleotide form, the sequence is TGTGCCAGCAGTTTGGGTGATGGCTACACCTTC. Its protein is CASSLGDGYTF.